The present T cell receptor beta chain was sequenced within a study of blood T cell repertoires in COVID-19. Study background: Acute and convalescent COVID-19 samples came from the United States, Italy and Spain. T cells, B-cell-depleted T cells, or PBMCs provided the cDNA or gDNA that served as material.

This CDR3 has 15 residues. The ends lost 2 bases at V and 7 bases at J; junction bases unmatched: 6. CDR1 is SGHNT and CDR2 is YYREEE in the germline V gene (reference sequence). In the authors' methods: Amplification of reference gene primers provided the estimated nucleated cell counts. Profiled with immunoSEQ multiplex PCR; TCRdb holds only in-frame clones, not every one. That table furnishes V, J and clone size, whereas the DNA furnished D and trimming. This table holds 120,000 or so clones, 70% to 90% found once. Input material: peripheral blood. This clonotype originated in a woman aged 50 to 60 with active or convalescent COVID-19. This chain uses TRBV5-4 with TRBJ2-1, with TRBD2 matching over 10 bases. The DNA for the CDR3 is TGTGCCAGCAGCTTTGGACTAGCGGCTTTTAATGAGCAGTTCTTC. Residues: CASSFGLAAFNEQFF.